This T cell receptor (beta chain) was captured by sequencing in a study of radiotherapy plus CTLA-4 blockade in lung cancer. About the study: Among all patients, roughly 19% showed objective responses, while about 34% had disease control. Points from the study as a whole: TCR clones originating in tumors grew in number in blood after radiotherapy plus ipilimumab.

Assay: immunoSEQ multiplex PCR; the TCRdb copy retains only in-frame clones and omits some. The repertoire holds roughly 53,000 clones, under 85% seen once, with 2.5% to 3.5% in the top ten. The study treated chemo-refractory metastatic non-small-cell lung cancer patients with focal radiation plus ipilimumab CTLA-4 blockade. This CDR3 contains 16 residues. Germline assignment: CDR1 SGHDT and CDR2 YYEEEE. J was trimmed by 7 bases and V by 0 bases; bases with no gene match: 7. About this clone: No antigen is known for it.

The receptor was isolated from a human donor with non-small cell lung cancer who had a partial response to radiotherapy plus ipilimumab. V usage is TRBV5-6 and J usage is TRBJ1-5; 10 nucleotides align to TRBD1. Sequenced material: peripheral blood, taken from a patient treated with radiotherapy plus ipilimumab. The CDR3 loop reads CASSLGDRGRGQPQHF. CDR3 DNA: TGTGCCAGCAGCTTGGGTGACAGGGGGCGAGGACAGCCCCAGCATTTT.